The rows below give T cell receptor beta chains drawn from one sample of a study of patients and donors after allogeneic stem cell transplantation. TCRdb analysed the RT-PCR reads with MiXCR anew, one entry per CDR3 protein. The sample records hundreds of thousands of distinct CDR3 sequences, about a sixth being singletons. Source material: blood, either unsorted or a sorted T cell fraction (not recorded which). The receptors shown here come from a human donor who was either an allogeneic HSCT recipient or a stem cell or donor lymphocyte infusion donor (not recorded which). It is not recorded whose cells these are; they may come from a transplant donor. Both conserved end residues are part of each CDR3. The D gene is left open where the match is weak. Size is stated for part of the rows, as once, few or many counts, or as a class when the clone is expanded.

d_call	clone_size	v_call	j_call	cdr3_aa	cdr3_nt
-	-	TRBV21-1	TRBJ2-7	CASSKEGTSGGSYEQYF	TGTGCCAGCAGCAAAGAAGGGACTAGCGGGGGGTCCTACGAGCAGTACTTC
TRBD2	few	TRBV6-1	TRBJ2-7	CASSTSGRMYEQYF	TGTGCCAGCAGCACTAGCGGGAGGATGTACGAGCAGTACTTC
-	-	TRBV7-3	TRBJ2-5	CASSLWPRDNQETQYF	TGTGCCAGCAGCTTATGGCCGCGGGACAACCAAGAGACCCAGTACTTC
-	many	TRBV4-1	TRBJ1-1	CASSRQGFTEAFF	TGCGCCAGCAGCCGGCAGGGGTTCACTGAAGCTTTCTTT
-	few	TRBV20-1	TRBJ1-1	CSARPTGVGAFF	TGCAGTGCTAGACCCACAGGAGTCGGCGCTTTCTTT
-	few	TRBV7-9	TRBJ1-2	CASSLALGEDYGYTF	TGTGCCAGCAGCTTAGCGCTAGGGGAGGACTATGGCTACACCTTC
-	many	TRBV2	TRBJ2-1	CASTLYANEQFF	TGTGCCAGCACCTTATACGCCAATGAGCAGTTCTTC
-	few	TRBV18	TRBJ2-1	CASSDGQGSREQFF	TGTGCCAGCTCAGACGGACAAGGGAGTAGGGAGCAGTTCTTC
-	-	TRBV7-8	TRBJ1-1	CASSLDGPRAEAFF	TGTGCCAGCAGCCTGGACGGCCCGAGGGCTGAAGCTTTCTTT
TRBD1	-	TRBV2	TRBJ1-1	CAARGDRNTEAFF	TGTGCCGCTCGGGGGGACAGGAACACTGAAGCTTTCTTT
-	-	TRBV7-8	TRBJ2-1	CALVGYTGEQFF	TGTGCCCTAGTGGGGTACACTGGTGAGCAGTTCTTC
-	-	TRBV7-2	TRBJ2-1	CASSFLYNEQFF	TGTGCCAGCAGCTTTCTTTACAATGAGCAGTTCTTC
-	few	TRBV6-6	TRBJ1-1	CASSSDGHSEAFF	TGTGCCAGCAGTTCGGACGGACATTCTGAAGCTTTCTTT
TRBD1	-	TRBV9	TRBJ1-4	CASSAWTGGREKLFF	TGTGCCAGCAGCGCCTGGACAGGGGGCCGCGAAAAACTGTTTTTT
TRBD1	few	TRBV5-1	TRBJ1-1	CASSSTGGWSDTEAFF	TGCGCCAGCAGCTCTACAGGGGGCTGGTCTGACACTGAAGCTTTCTTT
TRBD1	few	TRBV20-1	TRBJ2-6	CSAREGQGRSGANVLTF	TGCAGTGCTAGAGAGGGACAGGGAAGGTCTGGGGCCAACGTCCTGACTTTC
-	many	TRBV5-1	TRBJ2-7	CASSLVGSSYEQYF	TGTGCCAGCAGCTTAGTAGGGAGCTCCTACGAGCAGTACTTC
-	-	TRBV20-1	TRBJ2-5	CSARARVGLQETQYF	TGCAGTGCTAGGGCCAGGGTGGGGCTCCAAGAGACCCAGTACTTC
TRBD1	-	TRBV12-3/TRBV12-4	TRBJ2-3	CASSSHGTGLYTQYF	TGTGCCAGCAGTTCCCATGGGACAGGGTTATATACGCAGTATTTT
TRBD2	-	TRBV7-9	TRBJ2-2	CASSSRAGVGELFF	TGTGCCAGCAGCTCGCGAGCGGGAGTCGGGGAGCTGTTTTTT
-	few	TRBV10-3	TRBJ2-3	CAISEGSDTQYF	TGTGCCATCAGTGAAGGGTCAGATACGCAGTATTTT
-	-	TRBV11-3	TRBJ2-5	CASSLIGRGQETQYF	TGTGCCAGCAGCTTAATCGGCCGGGGACAAGAGACCCAGTACTTC